This T cell receptor (beta chain) was captured in a study of breast tumors, draining lymph nodes, adjacent tissues. TCRdb re-derived calls from the multiplex PCR reads in MiXCR, one entry per CDR3 protein. The repertoire holds tens of thousands of distinct CDR3 sequences, with under 45% as singletons. Study-level points and caveats: Findings are consistent with lymph node origin and intratumoral expansion of most tumor T cells. That most tumor T cells come from lymph nodes remained unproven. Tumor and nontumor repertoires were significantly more similar in luminal-like than in basal-like breast cancer.

Turning to this clonotype: The target antigen is unknown. Compared with germline, one end of the junction differs, possibly owing to a read error.

This receptor was obtained from a female donor with breast cancer. Some clones in this sample may be carry-over from other donors' samples. Sequencing was performed on breast tumor tissue.

CDR3 sequence (DNA): TGCAGCGTTGTACAGGGTGGATCCGGTGAGCTGTTTTTT. Its protein is CSVVQGGSGELFF. The chain uses TRBV29-1 and TRBJ2-2, with D perhaps matching TRBD1 (6 bases). This CDR3 has 13 residues. Germline loops: CDR1 SQVTM, CDR2 ANQGSEA.